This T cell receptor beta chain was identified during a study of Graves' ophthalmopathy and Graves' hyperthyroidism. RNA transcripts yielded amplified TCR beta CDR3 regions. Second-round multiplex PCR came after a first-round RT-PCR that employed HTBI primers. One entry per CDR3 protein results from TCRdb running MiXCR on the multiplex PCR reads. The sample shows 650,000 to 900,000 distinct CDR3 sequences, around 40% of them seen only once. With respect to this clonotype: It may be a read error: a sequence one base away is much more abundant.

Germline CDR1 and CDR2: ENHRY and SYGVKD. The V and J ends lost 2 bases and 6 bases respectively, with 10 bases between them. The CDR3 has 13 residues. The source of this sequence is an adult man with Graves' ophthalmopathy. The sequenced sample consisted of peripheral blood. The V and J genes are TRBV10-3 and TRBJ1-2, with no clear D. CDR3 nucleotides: TGTGCCATCAGTGAGGAGGAAGGTCATGGCTACACCTTC. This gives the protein CAISEEEGHGYTF.